Sequencing of this T cell receptor beta chain was carried out in a study of blood T cell repertoires in COVID-19. Study-wide context: The United States, Italy and Spain were the sources of the acute and convalescent COVID-19 samples. Sources were T cells, B-cell-depleted T cells, or PBMCs; the material itself was cDNA or gDNA.

As processed by the authors: It was from reference gene primer amplification that nucleated cell counts were estimated. Sequenced by immunoSEQ multiplex PCR; TCRdb stores in-frame clones only, minus some. V and J calls and clone size are those listed in that table; D and trimming were worked out from the DNA. The table has tens of thousands of clones, around 82% seen once. Germline lookup yields CDR1 LNHNV and CDR2 YYDKDF (reference sequence). CDR3 length: 18 residues. V shed 3 bases, J shed 8 bases, and the junction held 16 bases outside the gene matches. Specimen: peripheral blood. V and J are TRBV15 and TRBJ2-1; 10 bases fit TRBD2. This sequence originates from a human donor in a cohort sampled during active COVID-19. In nucleotides, the CDR3 is TGTGCCACCAGCAGTCCCACTAGCGGGAACGTACTTTTCCATGAGCAGTTCTTC. It specifies CATSSPTSGNVLFHEQFF.